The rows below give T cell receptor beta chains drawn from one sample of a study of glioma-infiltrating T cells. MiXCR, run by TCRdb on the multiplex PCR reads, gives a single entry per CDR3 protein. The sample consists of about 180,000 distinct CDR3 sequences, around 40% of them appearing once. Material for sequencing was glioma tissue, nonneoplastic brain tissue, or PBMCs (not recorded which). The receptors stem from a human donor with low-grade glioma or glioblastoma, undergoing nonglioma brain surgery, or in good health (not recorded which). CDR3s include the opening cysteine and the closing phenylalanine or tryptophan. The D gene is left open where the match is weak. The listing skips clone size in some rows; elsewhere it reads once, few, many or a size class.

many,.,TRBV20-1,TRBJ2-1,TGCAGTGCTAGGCCCTTTGGACGAGATGAGCAGTTCTTC,CSARPFGRDEQFF
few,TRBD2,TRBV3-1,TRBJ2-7,TGTGCCAGCAGCCAAGGGGGACTAGCGGGAGCGGGGGAGCAGTACTTC,CASSQGGLAGAGEQYF
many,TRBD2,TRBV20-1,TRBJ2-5,TGCAGTGCTAGAGATCCAGCGGGGTCCCAAGAGACCCAGTACTTC,CSARDPAGSQETQYF
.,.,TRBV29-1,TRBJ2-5,TGCAGCGACCGGGTTTACCTTCAAGAGACCCAGTACTTC,CSDRVYLQETQYF
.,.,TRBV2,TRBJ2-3,TGTGCCAGCAGTGGAGGGCAGAGGCTCGATACGCAGTATTTT,CASSGGQRLDTQYF
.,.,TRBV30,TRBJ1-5,TGTGCCTGGAGTGTTTGGAACAGAGATCAGCCCCAGCATTTT,CAWSVWNRDQPQHF
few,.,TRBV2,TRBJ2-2,TGTGCCAGCAGTAGGGCAACGAACACCGGGGAGCTGTTTTTT,CASSRATNTGELFF
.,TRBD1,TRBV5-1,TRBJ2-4,TGCGCCAGCAGCGTGACAGGGTTATCTCGAAACATTCAGTACTTC,CASSVTGLSRNIQYF
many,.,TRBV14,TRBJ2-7,TGTGCCAGCAGCCAAGCCCTCATCGGGGAGCAGTACTTC,CASSQALIGEQYF
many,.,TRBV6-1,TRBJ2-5,TGTGCCAGCAGAGAAGGGGAGACCCAGTACTTC,CASREGETQYF
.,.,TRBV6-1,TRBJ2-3,TGTGCCAGCAGTGAATTTCTCACAGATACGAAGTATTTT,CASSEFLTDTKYF
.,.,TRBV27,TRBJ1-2,TGTGCCAGCAGTACGAGCAGGGAACGAGGCTACACATTC,CASSTSRERGYTF
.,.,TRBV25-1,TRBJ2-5,TGTGCCAGCAGTGAATGGGCGGGGAAGAAAGAGACCCAGTACTTC,CASSEWAGKKETQYF
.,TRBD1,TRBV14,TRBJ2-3,TGTGCCAGCAGCCAAAGAACCTGGATATGGACAGGGGGCTCGGGCACAGATACGCAGTATTTT,CASSQRTWIWTGGSGTDTQYF
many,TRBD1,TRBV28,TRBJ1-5,TGTGCCAGCAGTGTACAGGGGCAGCCCCAGCATTTT,CASSVQGQPQHF
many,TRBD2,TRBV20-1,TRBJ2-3,TGCAGTGCTAGGAAGCGGGAGGCGACAGATACGCAGTATTTT,CSARKREATDTQYF
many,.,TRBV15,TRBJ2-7,TGTGCCACCAGCAGAGATAGGTTGGGCGAGCGGTACTTC,CATSRDRLGERYF
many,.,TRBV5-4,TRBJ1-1,TGTGCCAGCAGCCCAACTGAGAACACTGAAGCTTTCTTT,CASSPTENTEAFF
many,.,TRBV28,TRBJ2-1,TGTGCCAGCGCCTGGGAGCTTAGCTCCTACAATGAGCAGTTCTTC,CASAWELSSYNEQFF
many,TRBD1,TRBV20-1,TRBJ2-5,TGCAGTGCACGCCCCGGACAGGGGGCAGAGACCCAGTACTTC,CSARPGQGAETQYF
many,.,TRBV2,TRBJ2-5,TGTGCCAGCAGTGAATTGGGGAGAGAAGAGACCCAGTACTTC,CASSELGREETQYF
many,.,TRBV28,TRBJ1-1,TGTGCCAGCAGTTTGGGGGGGTTCACTGAAGCTTTCTTT,CASSLGGFTEAFF
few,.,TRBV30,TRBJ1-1,TGTGCCTGGAGGTCGTACAAAAGCGGCGCTGAAGCTTTCTTT,CAWRSYKSGAEAFF
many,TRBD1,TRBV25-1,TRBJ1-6,TGTGCCAGCAGTAGGCGGACAGGAGATCCTAATTCACCCCTCCACTTT,CASSRRTGDPNSPLHF
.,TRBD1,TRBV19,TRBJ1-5,TGTGCCAGTATGGGGACAGGGGGTAATCAGCCCCAGCATTTT,CASMGTGGNQPQHF
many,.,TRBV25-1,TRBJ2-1,TGTGCCAGCAGTGTACACAATGAGCAGTTCTTC,CASSVHNEQFF
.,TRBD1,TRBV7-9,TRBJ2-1,TGTGCCAGCAGCTTATTGATAGGGGGCTCGGATGAGCAGTTCTTC,CASSLLIGGSDEQFF
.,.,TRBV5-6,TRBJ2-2,TGTGCCAGCACCGATCTAGGCTACGGGGAGCTGTTTTTT,CASTDLGYGELFF
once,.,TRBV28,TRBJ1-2,TGTGCCAGCAGTTATAAGGGGAGGGTTTATGGCTACTCCTTC,CASSYKGRVYGYSF
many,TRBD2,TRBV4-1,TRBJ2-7,TGCGCCAGCAGCCTAAACTACGGGACTAGCGCGAGGGAGCAGTACTTC,CASSLNYGTSAREQYF